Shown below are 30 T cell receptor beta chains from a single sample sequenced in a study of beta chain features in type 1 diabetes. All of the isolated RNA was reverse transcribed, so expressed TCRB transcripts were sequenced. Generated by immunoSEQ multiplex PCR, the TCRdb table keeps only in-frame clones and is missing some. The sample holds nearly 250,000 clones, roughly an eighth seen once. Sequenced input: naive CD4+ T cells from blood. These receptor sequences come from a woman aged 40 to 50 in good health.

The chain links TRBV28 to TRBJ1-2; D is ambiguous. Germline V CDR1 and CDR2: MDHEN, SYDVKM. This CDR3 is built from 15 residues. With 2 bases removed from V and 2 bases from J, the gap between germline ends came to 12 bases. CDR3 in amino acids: CASSLGFGGNYGYTF. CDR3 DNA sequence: TGTGCCAGCAGTTTAGGATTCGGCGGGAACTATGGCTACACCTTC.

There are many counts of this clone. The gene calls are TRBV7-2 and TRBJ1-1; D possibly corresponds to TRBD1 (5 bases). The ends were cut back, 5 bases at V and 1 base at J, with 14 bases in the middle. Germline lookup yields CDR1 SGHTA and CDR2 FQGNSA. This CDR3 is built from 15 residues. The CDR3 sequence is CASSRDSSSNTEAFF. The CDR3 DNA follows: TGTGCCAGCAGCCGAGACAGCTCATCGAACACTGAAGCTTTCTTT. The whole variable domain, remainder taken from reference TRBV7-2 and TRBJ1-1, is GAGVSQSPSNKVTEKGKDVELRCDPISGHTALYWYRQSLGQGLEFLIYFQGNSAPDKSGLPSDRFSAERTGGSVSTLTIQRTQQEDSAVYLCASSRDSSSNTEAFFGQGTRLTVV.

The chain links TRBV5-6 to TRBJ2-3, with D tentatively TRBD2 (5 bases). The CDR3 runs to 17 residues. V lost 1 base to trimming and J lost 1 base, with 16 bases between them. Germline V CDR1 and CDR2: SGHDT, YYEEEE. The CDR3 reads CASSLPTGGNRTDTQYF. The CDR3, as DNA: TGTGCCAGCAGCTTGCCTACCGGAGGAAACCGCACAGATACGCAGTATTTT.

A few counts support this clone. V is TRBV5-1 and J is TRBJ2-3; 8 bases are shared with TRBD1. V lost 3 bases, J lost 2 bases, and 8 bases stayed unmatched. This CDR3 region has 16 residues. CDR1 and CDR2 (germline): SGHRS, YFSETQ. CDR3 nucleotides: TGCGCCAGCAGCTCTCCCCCAGGGGGCAACACAGATACGCAGTATTTT. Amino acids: CASSSPPGGNTDTQYF. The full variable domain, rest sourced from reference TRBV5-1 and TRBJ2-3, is KAGVTQTPRYLIKTRGQQVTLSCSPISGHRSVSWYQQTPGQGLQFLFEYFSETQRNKGNFPGRFSGRQFSNSRSEMNVSTLELGDSALYLCASSSPPGGNTDTQYFGPGTRLTVL.

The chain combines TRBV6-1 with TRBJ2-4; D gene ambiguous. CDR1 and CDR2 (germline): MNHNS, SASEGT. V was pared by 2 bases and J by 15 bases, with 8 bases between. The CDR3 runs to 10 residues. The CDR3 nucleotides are TGTGCCAGCAGTGAACTCCGTTGGTACTTC. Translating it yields CASSELRWYF.

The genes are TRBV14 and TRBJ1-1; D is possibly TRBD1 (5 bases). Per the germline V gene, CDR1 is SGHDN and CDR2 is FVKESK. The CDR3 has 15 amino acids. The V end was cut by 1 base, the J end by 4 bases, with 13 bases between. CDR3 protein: CASSQGAGLLTEAFF. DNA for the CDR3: TGTGCCAGCAGCCAAGGAGCGGGGCTACTCACTGAAGCTTTCTTT.

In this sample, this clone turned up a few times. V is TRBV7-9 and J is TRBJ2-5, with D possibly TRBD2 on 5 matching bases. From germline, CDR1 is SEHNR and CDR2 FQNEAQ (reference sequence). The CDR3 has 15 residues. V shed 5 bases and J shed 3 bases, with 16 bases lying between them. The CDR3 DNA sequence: TGTGCCAGCAGCACCCTCGGGGTTGATAAAGAGACCCAGTACTTC. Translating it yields CASSTLGVDKETQYF.

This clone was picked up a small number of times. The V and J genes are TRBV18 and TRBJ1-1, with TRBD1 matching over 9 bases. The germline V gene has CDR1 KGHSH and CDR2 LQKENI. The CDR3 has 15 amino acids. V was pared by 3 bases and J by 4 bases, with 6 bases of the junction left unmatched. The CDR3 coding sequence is TGTGCCAGCTCACCCTCGGACAGGGGAGGCACTGAAGCTTTCTTT. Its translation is CASSPSDRGGTEAFF.

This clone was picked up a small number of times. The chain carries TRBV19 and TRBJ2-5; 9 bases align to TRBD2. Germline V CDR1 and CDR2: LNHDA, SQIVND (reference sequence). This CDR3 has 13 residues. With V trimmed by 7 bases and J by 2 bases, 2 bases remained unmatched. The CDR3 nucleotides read TGTGCCAGTAATAGCGGGGGACAAGAGACCCAGTACTTC. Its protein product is CASNSGGQETQYF.

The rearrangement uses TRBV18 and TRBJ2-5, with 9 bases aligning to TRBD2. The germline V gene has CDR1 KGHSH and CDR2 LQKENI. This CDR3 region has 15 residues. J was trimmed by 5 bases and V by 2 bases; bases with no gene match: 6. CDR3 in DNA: TGTGCCAGCTCACCAATGGTAGCGGGGGTGGAGACCCAGTACTTC. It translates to CASSPMVAGVETQYF.

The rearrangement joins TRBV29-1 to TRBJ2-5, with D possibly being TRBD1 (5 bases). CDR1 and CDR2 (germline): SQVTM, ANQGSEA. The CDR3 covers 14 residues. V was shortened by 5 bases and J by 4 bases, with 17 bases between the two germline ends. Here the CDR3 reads CSVFMLGPRETQYF. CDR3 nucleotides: TGCAGCGTTTTTATGTTGGGGCCGAGAGAGACCCAGTACTTC.

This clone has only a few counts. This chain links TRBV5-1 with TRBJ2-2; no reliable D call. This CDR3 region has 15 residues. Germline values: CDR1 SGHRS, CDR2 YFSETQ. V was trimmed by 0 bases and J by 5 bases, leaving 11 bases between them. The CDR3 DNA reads TGCGCCAGCAGCTTGGCCTTGGGCTGGACCGGGGAGCTGTTTTTT. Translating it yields CASSLALGWTGELFF.

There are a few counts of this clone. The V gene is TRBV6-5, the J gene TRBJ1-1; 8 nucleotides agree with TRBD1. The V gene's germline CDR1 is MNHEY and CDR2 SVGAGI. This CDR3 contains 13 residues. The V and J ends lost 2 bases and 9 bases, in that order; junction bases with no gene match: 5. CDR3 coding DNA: TGTGCCAGCAGTTACCCTGGGACAGGACAAGCTTTCTTT. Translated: CASSYPGTGQAFF.

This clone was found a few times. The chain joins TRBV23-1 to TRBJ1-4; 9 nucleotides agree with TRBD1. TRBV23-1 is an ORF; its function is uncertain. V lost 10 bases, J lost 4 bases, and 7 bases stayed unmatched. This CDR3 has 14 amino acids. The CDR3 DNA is TGCGCCAACCACAGGGGGCTTGATAATGAAAAACTGTTTTTT. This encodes CANHRGLDNEKLFF.

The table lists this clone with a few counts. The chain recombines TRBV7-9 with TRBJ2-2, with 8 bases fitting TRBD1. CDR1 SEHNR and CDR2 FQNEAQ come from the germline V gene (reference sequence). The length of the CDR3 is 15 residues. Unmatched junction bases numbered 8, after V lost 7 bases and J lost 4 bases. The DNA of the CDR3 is TGTGCCAGCAATGGACAGGGCGGAACCACCGGGGAGCTGTTTTTT. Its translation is CASNGQGGTTGELFF.

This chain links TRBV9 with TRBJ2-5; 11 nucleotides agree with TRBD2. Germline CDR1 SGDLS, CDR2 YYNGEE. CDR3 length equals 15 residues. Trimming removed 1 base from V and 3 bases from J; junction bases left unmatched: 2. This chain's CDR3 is CASSVTSGGKETQYF. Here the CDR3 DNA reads TGTGCCAGCAGCGTAACTAGCGGGGGCAAAGAGACCCAGTACTTC.

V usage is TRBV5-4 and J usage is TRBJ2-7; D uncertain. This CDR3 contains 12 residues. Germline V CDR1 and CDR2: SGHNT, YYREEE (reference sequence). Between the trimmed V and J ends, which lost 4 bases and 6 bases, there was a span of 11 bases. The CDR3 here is CASSQPGLEQYF. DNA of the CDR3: TGTGCCAGCAGCCAGCCAGGTCTCGAGCAGTACTTC.

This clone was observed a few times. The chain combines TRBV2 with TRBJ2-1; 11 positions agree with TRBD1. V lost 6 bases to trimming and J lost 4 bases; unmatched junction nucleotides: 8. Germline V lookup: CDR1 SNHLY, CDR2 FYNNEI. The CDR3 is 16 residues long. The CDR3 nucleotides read TGTGCCAGCAGCCCTATGGGACAGGGGGTTTACAATGAGCAGTTCTTC. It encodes CASSPMGQGVYNEQFF.

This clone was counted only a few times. CDR3 nucleotides: TGTGCCAGCAGCCAGCTAACCGGGGATTTTCCTCCCTACGAGCAGTACTTC. Residues: CASSQLTGDFPPYEQYF. The genes are TRBV7-2 and TRBJ2-7; maybe TRBD2 (5 bases). Germline V gene sequence: CDR1 SGHTA, CDR2 FQGNSA. Trimming removed 5 bases from V and 2 bases from J, with 22 bases in between. This CDR3 contains 17 residues.

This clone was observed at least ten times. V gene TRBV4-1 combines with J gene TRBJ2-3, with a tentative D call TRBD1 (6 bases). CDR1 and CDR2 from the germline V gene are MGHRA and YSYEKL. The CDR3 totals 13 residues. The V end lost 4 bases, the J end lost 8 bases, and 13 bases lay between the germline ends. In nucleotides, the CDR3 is TGCGCCAGCAGCCGGCCAGGGGCGGCTACGCAGTATTTT. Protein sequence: CASSRPGAATQYF.

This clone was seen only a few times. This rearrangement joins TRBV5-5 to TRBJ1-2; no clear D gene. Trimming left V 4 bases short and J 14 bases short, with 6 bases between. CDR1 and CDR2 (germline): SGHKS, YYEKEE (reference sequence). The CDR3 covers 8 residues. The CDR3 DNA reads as TGTGCCAGCAGCACTGAAACCTTC. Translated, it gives CASSTETF.

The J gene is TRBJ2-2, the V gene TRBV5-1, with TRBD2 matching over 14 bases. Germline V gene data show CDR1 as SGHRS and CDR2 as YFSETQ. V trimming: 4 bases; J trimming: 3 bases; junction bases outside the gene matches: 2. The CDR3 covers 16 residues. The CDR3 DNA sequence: TGCGCCAGCAGCAGGACTAGCGGGGGGCACACCGGGGAGCTGTTTTTT. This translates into CASSRTSGGHTGELFF.

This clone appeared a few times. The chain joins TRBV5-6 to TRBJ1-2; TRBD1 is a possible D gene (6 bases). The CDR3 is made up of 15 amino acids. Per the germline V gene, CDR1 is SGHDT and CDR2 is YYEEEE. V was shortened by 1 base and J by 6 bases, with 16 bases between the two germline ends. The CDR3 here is CASSLIFRGKDGYTF. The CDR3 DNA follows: TGTGCCAGCAGCTTGATTTTCAGGGGCAAAGATGGCTACACCTTC. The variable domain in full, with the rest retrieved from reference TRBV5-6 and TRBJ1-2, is DAGVTQSPTHLIKTRGQQVTLRCSPKSGHDTVSWYQQALGQGPQFIFQYYEEEERQRGNFPDRFSGHQFPNYSSELNVNALLLGDSALYLCASSLIFRGKDGYTFGSGTRLTVV.

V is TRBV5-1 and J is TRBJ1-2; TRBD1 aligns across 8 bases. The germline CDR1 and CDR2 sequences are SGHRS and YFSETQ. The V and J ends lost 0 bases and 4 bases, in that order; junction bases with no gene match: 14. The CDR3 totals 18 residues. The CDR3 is CASSLAPAGTGSSYGYTF. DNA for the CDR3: TGCGCCAGCAGCTTGGCTCCCGCGGGGACAGGATCTTCCTATGGCTACACCTTC. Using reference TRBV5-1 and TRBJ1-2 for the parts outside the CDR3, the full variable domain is KAGVTQTPRYLIKTRGQQVTLSCSPISGHRSVSWYQQTPGQGLQFLFEYFSETQRNKGNFPGRFSGRQFSNSRSEMNVSTLELGDSALYLCASSLAPAGTGSSYGYTFGSGTRLTVV.

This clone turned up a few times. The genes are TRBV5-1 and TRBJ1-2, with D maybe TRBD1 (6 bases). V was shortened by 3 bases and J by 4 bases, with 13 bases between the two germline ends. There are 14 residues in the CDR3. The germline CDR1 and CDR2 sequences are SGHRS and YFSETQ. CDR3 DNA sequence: TGCGCCAGCAGCTCTGGACAGAGGGTCTATGGCTACACCTTC. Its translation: CASSSGQRVYGYTF.

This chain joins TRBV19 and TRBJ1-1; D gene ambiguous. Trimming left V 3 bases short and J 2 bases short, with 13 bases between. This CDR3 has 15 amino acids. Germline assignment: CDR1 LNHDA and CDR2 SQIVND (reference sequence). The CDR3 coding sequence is TGTGCCAGTAGTATTCCGCCCGGCGGAAACACTGAAGCTTTCTTT. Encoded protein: CASSIPPGGNTEAFF.

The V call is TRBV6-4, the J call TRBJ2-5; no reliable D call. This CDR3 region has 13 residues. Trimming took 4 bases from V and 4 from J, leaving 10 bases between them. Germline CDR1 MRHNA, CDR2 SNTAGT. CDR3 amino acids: CASSVGERETQYF. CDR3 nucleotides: TGTGCCAGCAGTGTAGGAGAACGAGAGACCCAGTACTTC.

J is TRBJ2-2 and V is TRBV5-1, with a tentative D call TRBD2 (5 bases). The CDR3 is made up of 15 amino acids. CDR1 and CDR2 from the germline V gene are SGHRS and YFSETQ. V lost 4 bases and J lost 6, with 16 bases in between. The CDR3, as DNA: TGCGCCAGCAGCCTCCTCCGGGAATCCGCCGGGGAGCTGTTTTTT. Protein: CASSLLRESAGELFF.

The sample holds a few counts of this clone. The CDR3 spells CASKTGQGWADTQYF. The CDR3, as DNA: TGTGCCAGTAAGACCGGACAGGGATGGGCAGATACGCAGTATTTT. The chain uses TRBV19 and TRBJ2-3; 8 nucleotides match TRBD1. With V trimmed by 7 bases and J by 4 bases, 10 bases remained unmatched. CDR1 is LNHDA, CDR2 SQIVND, per germline (reference sequence). The CDR3 is 15 residues long.

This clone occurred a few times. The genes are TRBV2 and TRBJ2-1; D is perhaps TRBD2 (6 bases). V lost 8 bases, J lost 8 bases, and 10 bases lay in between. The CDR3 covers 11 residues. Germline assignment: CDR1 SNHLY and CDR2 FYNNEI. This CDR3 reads CASRGFDEQFF. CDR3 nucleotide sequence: TGTGCCAGCCGGGGGTTCGATGAGCAGTTCTTC.